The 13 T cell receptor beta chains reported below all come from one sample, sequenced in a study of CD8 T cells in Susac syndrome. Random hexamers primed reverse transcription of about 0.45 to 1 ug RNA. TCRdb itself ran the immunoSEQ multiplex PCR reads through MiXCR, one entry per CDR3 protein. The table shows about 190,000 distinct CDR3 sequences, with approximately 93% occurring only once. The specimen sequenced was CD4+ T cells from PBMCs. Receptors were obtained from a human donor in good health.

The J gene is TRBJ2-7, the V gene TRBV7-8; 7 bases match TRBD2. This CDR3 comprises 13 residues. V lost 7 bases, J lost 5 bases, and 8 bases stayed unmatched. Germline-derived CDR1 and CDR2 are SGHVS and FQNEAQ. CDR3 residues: CASNPGGSNEQYF. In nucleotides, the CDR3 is TGTGCCAGCAACCCAGGCGGGAGCAACGAGCAGTACTTC.

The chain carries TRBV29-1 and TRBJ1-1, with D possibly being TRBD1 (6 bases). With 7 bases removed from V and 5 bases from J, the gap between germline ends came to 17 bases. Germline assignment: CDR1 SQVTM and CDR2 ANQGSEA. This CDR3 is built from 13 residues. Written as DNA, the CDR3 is TGCAGCGCCAAAAAAGGGGGGGGAACTGAAGCTTTCTTT. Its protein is CSAKKGGGTEAFF.

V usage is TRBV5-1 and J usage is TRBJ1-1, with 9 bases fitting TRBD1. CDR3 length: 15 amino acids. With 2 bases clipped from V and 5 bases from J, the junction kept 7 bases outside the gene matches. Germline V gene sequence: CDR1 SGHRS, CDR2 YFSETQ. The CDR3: CASSLNRGPGTEAFF. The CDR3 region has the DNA TGCGCCAGCAGCTTAAACAGGGGGCCGGGAACTGAAGCTTTCTTT.

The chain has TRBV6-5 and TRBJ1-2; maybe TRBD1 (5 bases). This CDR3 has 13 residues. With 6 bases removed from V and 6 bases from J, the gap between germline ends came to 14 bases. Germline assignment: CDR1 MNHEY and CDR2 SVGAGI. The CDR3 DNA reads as TGTGCCAGCAGACGCCCACGGGGCCATGGCTACACCTTC. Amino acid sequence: CASRRPRGHGYTF.

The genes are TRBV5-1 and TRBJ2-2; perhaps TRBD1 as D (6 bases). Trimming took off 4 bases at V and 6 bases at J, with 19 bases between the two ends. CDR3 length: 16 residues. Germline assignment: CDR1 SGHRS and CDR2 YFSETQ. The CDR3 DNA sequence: TGCGCCAGCAGCAGGCCTAATACAGGGCGATCCGGGGAGCTGTTTTTT. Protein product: CASSRPNTGRSGELFF.

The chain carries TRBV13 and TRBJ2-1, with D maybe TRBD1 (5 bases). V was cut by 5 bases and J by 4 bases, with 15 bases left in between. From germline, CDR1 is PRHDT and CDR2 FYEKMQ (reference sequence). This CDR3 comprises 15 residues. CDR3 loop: CASSGADREYNEQFF. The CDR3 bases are TGTGCCAGCAGCGGGGCAGACAGAGAATACAATGAGCAGTTCTTC. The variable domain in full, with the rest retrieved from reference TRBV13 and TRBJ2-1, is AAGVIQSPRHLIKEKRETATLKCYPIPRHDTVYWYQQGPGQDPQFLISFYEKMQSDKGSIPDRFSAQQFSDYHSELNMSSLELGDSALYFCASSGADREYNEQFFGPGTRLTVL.

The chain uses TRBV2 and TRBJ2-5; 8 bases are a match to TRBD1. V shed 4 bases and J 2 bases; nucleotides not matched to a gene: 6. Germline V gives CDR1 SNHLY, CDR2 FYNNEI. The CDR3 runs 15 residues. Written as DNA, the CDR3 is TGTGCCAGCAGTGGCGGCAGGGGGCCTCAAGAGACCCAGTACTTC. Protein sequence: CASSGGRGPQETQYF. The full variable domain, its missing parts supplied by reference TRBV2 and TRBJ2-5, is EPEVTQTPSHQVTQMGQEVILRCVPISNHLYFYWYRQILGQKVEFLVSFYNNEISEKSEIFDDQFSVERPDGSNFTLKIRSTKLEDSAMYFCASSGGRGPQETQYFGPGTRLLVL.

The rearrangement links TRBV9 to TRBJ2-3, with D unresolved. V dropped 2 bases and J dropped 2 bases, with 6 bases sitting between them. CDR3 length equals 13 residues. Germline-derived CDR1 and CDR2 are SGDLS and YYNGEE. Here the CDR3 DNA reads TGTGCCAGCAGCGTGGCTCCCACAGATACGCAGTATTTT. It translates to CASSVAPTDTQYF.

Here the CDR3 DNA reads TGTGCCAGTAGTATGGCGACAGGGGGCGGTGAAAAACTGTTTTTT. Its protein is CASSMATGGGEKLFF. The V call is TRBV19, the J call TRBJ1-4, with TRBD1 matching over 10 bases. Germline V CDR1 and CDR2: LNHDA, SQIVND (reference sequence). The CDR3 has 15 amino acids. Trimming at V came to 3 bases and at J to 7 bases, leaving 5 bases not matched to a gene. The complete variable domain, with remaining parts taken from reference TRBV19 and TRBJ1-4, reads DGGITQSPKYLFRKEGQNVTLSCEQNLNHDAMYWYRQDPGQGLRLIYYSQIVNDFQKGDIAEGYSVSREKKESFPLTVTSAQKNPTAFYLCASSMATGGGEKLFFGSGTQLSVL.

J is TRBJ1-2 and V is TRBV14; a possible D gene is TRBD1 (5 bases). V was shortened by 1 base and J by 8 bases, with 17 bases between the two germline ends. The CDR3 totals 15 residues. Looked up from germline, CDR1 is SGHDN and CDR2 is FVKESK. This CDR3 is CASSQVLGRLGGYTF. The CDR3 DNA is TGTGCCAGCAGCCAAGTCTTGGGACGGCTGGGAGGCTACACCTTC. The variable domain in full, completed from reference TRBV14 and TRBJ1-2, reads EAGVTQFPSHSVIEKGQTVTLRCDPISGHDNLYWYRRVMGKEIKFLLHFVKESKQDESGMPNNRFLAERTGGTYSTLKVQPAELEDSGVYFCASSQVLGRLGGYTFGSGTRLTVV.

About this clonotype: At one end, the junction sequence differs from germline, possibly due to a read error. CDR3 sequence (DNA): TGTGCCAGCAGCTTAACTTTTCTGGGCGTAAAGCCCCTCTCTGGGGCCAACATCCTGACTTTC. Translating it yields CASSLTFLGVKPLSGANILTF. This sequence joins TRBV7-3 and TRBJ2-6; the D gene is possibly TRBD1 (5 bases). This CDR3 contains 21 residues. Germline V gene sequence: CDR1 SGHTA, CDR2 FQGTGA.

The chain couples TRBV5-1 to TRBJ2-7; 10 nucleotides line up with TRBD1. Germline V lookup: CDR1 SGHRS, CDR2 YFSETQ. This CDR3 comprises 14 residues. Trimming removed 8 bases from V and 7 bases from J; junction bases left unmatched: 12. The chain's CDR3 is CASMTGGTIGEQYF. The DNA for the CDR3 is TGCGCCAGTATGACAGGGGGCACCATAGGGGAGCAGTACTTC.

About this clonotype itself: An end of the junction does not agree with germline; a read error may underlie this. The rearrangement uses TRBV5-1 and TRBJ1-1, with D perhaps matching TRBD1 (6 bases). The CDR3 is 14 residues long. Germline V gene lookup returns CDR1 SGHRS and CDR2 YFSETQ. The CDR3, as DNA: TGCGCCAGCAGCTTGGCCTGGGGGGGGGCTGAAGTTTTCTTT. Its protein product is CASSLAWGGAEVFF.